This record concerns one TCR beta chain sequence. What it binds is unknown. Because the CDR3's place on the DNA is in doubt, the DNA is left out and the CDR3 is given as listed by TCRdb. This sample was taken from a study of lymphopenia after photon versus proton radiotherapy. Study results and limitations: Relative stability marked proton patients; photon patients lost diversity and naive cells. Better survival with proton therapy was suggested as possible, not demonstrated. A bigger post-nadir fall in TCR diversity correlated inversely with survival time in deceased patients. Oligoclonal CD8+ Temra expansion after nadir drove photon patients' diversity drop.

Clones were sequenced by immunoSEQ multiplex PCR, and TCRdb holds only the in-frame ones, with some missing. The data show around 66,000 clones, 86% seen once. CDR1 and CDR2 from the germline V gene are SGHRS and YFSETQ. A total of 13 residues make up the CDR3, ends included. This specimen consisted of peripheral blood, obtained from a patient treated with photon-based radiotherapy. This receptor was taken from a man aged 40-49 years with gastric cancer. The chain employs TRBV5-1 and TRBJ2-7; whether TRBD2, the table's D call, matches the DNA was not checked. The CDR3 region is CASSLTFGGEQYF.